The 23 T cell receptor beta chains presented below share a single source sample, sequenced in a study of CD8 T cells in ankylosing spondylitis. Study-wide results and limits: A motif in TCR beta, a set of under 10 highly homologous variants, appeared characteristic of ankylosing spondylitis blood.

For these receptors, no antigen is known. TCRdb independently ran MiXCR on the 5' RACE reads; one entry per CDR3 protein. The table lists roughly 470,000 distinct CDR3 sequences, roughly a quarter of them singletons. Input material: blood, either unsorted or a sorted T cell fraction (not recorded which). The receptor source for this set is a male donor with ankylosing spondylitis.

The CDR3 loop reads CASSQDFPPVQTQYF. CDR3 coding DNA: TGCGCCAGCAGCCAAGATTTTCCCCCCGTTCAGACCCAGTACTTC. The V call is TRBV4-1, the J call TRBJ2-5; D gene uncertain. Germline V gene data show CDR1 as MGHRA and CDR2 as YSYEKL. V dropped 0 bases and J dropped 6 bases, with 14 bases sitting between them. The CDR3 contains 15 residues.

The chain recombines TRBV19 with TRBJ1-2, with 8 positions matching TRBD1. Trimming took 4 bases from V and 3 from J; bases not matched to a gene: 10. The germline CDR1 and CDR2 sequences are LNHDA and SQIVND (reference sequence). The CDR3 is made up of 16 amino acids. CDR3: CASSTTRQGIDYGYTF. The CDR3 coding sequence is TGTGCCAGTAGTACGACCCGACAGGGGATTGACTATGGCTACACCTTC.

This clonotype came up a few times. The chain employs TRBV5-5 and TRBJ2-7; a weak D match, TRBD2 (6 bases). Germline loops: CDR1 SGHKS, CDR2 YYEKEE (reference sequence). The ends were cut back, 0 bases at V and 1 base at J, with 11 bases in the middle. The CDR3 has 15 amino acids. The DNA of the CDR3 is TGTGCCAGCAGCTTGGCGGGAGCCTGGTCCTACGAGCAGTACTTC. This encodes CASSLAGAWSYEQYF.

The V and J genes are TRBV24-1 and TRBJ2-4, with 9 nucleotides matching TRBD1. The CDR3 totals 14 residues. The germline V gene has CDR1 KGHDR and CDR2 SFDVKD. V dropped 3 bases and J dropped 5; count of bases not matched to a gene: 1. The CDR3 region is CATSDGTGQNIQYF. CDR3 DNA: TGTGCCACCAGTGATGGGACAGGGCAAAACATTCAGTACTTC.

This chain uses TRBV12-3 or TRBV12-4 with TRBJ1-6; a weak D match, TRBD1 (5 bases). The V end was cut by 2 bases, the J end by 7 bases, with 6 bases between. This CDR3 has 13 residues. The CDR3 region is CASSLWGNSPLHF. Here the CDR3 DNA reads TGTGCCAGCAGTTTATGGGGGAATTCACCCCTCCACTTT.

V and J are TRBV12-3 or TRBV12-4 and TRBJ2-5; D unclear. CDR3 length equals 14 residues. The V end lost 1 base, the J end lost 1 base, and 7 bases lay between the germline ends. The CDR3 nucleotides are TGTGCCAGCAGTTTAGTTCCAGGCCAAGAGACCCAGTACTTC. Encoded protein: CASSLVPGQETQYF.

This clonotype occurred a few times. The V and J genes are TRBV5-1 and TRBJ1-4, with D perhaps matching TRBD1 (5 bases). The V end lost 3 bases, the J end lost 6 bases, and 12 bases lay between the germline ends. The CDR3 covers 14 residues. CDR1 and CDR2 (germline): SGHRS, YFSETQ. This CDR3 is CASSSQGGDEKLFF. The CDR3 DNA follows: TGCGCCAGCAGCTCCCAGGGAGGGGATGAAAAACTGTTTTTT.

This chain uses TRBV20-1 with TRBJ1-2; the match to TRBD1 covers 10 bases. From germline, CDR1 is DFQATT and CDR2 SNEGSKA (reference sequence). This CDR3 spans 13 amino acids. V lost 1 base to trimming and J lost 8 bases; unmatched junction nucleotides: 4. The CDR3 reads CSARVGTGEGYTF. The CDR3 DNA is TGCAGTGCTAGAGTTGGGACAGGGGAAGGCTACACCTTC.

J is TRBJ2-1 and V is TRBV5-1, with 13 bases fitting TRBD2. The junction had 7 bases not matched to a gene; V was cut back by 6 bases and J by 7 bases. The CDR3 contains 15 residues. The germline V gene has CDR1 SGHRS and CDR2 YFSETQ. The CDR3 DNA reads as TGCGCCAGCACCCTAACTAGCGGGAGGGGAAATGAGCAGTTCTTC. Encoded protein: CASTLTSGRGNEQFF.

The chain joins TRBV20-1 to TRBJ1-1; D is unresolved. Germline values: CDR1 DFQATT, CDR2 SNEGSKA (reference sequence). V lost 3 bases, J lost 1 base, and 6 bases lay in between. CDR3 length equals 12 residues. The CDR3 DNA sequence: TGCAGTGCTAGGGTCCGGAACACTGAAGCTTTCTTT. This sequence encodes CSARVRNTEAFF.

This clonotype was counted only a few times. The chain couples TRBV12-3 or TRBV12-4 to TRBJ2-1; 7 bases are a match to TRBD1. Losses at the gene ends were 1 base for V and 7 bases for J; bases not matched to a gene: 10. CDR3 length: 16 amino acids. This CDR3 reads CASSLGVRGTGNEQFF. CDR3 DNA: TGTGCCAGCAGTTTAGGGGTCAGGGGGACGGGTAATGAGCAGTTCTTC.

This clonotype turned up a few times. This chain connects TRBV7-6 to TRBJ2-1, with 9 bases aligning to TRBD2. J lost 2 bases, V lost 1 base, and 6 bases had no gene match. This CDR3 is built from 17 residues. Germline values: CDR1 SGHVS, CDR2 FNYEAQ. CDR3 residues: CASSLEVAGGPYNEQFF. In DNA form, the CDR3 reads TGTGCCAGCAGCTTAGAGGTTGCGGGAGGGCCCTACAATGAGCAGTTCTTC.

This clonotype was recorded a few times. The chain couples TRBV11-2 to TRBJ2-1, with D perhaps matching TRBD2 (5 bases). V was cut by 0 bases and J by 10 bases, with 10 bases left in between. In germline, CDR1 is SGHAT, CDR2 FQNNGV. This CDR3 is built from 13 residues. The CDR3 region is CASSLDRSSEQFF. CDR3 nucleotides: TGTGCCAGCAGCTTAGATAGGTCTAGCGAGCAGTTCTTC.

This clonotype came up a few times. This CDR3 reads CSVEDLEGQGGGYTF. The CDR3 bases are TGCAGCGTTGAAGATCTAGAAGGACAGGGAGGTGGCTACACCTTC. This rearrangement joins TRBV29-1 to TRBJ1-2, with 8 bases lining up with TRBD1. CDR1 and CDR2 (germline): SQVTM, ANQGSEA. CDR3 length equals 15 residues. V lost 0 bases and J lost 7; bases outside the gene matches: 10.

J is TRBJ2-1 and V is TRBV5-1; unclear D gene. The V and J ends lost 6 bases and 9 bases respectively, with 16 bases between them. CDR1 and CDR2 from the germline V gene are SGHRS and YFSETQ. This CDR3 region has 13 residues. CDR3 amino acids: CASTLRTGGEQFF. The CDR3 coding sequence is TGCGCCAGCACCCTGAGGACGGGCGGTGAGCAGTTCTTC.

CDR3: CASSLGVAGDWNEQFF. DNA of the CDR3: TGCGCCAGCAGCCTAGGAGTAGCGGGAGATTGGAATGAGCAGTTCTTC. V and J are TRBV4-1 and TRBJ2-1; 9 bases map to TRBD2. There are 16 residues in the CDR3. Germline V gives CDR1 MGHRA, CDR2 YSYEKL. The V segment lost 4 bases and the J segment 7 bases; nucleotides outside the gene matches: 11.

This clonotype was seen only a few times. The rearrangement links TRBV5-1 to TRBJ2-5; tentative D call: TRBD1 (5 bases). The CDR3 is made up of 14 amino acids. The V end was cut by 3 bases, the J end by 1 base, with 10 bases between. Germline CDR1 SGHRS, CDR2 YFSETQ. CDR3 DNA sequence: TGCGCCAGCAGCTCCAGACAGCTCCAAGAGACCCAGTACTTC. It yields the protein CASSSRQLQETQYF.

The sample holds a few counts of this clonotype. The genes are TRBV27 and TRBJ1-4; tentatively, D is TRBD1 (5 bases). Germline assignment: CDR1 MNHEY and CDR2 SMNVEV (reference sequence). Trimming stripped 8 bases from V and 6 bases from J, with 13 bases between. The CDR3 runs 13 residues. CDR3 DNA sequence: TGTGCCAGCTCCCGGGGCCACGATGAAAAACTGTTTTTT. Translated: CASSRGHDEKLFF.

The chain recombines TRBV4-1 with TRBJ2-5; 7 bases map to TRBD1. V lost 0 bases to trimming and J lost 2 bases; unmatched junction nucleotides: 12. The CDR3 sequence is 18 residues long. CDR1 MGHRA and CDR2 YSYEKL come from the germline V gene. The CDR3 DNA is TGCGCCAGCAGCCAAGATGGTCCGGGACAGAATCTGCAAGAGACCCAGTACTTC. Encoded protein: CASSQDGPGQNLQETQYF.

This clonotype has more than one count but fewer than ten. The J gene is TRBJ2-1, the V gene TRBV5-1; 10 bases align to TRBD2. Trimming at V came to 0 bases and at J to 9 bases, leaving 18 bases not matched to a gene. Germline CDR1 and CDR2: SGHRS and YFSETQ. This CDR3 region has 19 residues. CDR3 bases: TGCGCCAGCAGCTTGGGACGGAGCGGGAGGGCCTCGATGTTCGGTGAGCAGTTCTTC. Translation gives CASSLGRSGRASMFGEQFF.

The chain recombines TRBV2 with TRBJ2-2; 11 bases are shared with TRBD2. The CDR3 covers 16 residues. Germline CDR1 SNHLY, CDR2 FYNNEI. V shed 6 bases and J 2 bases; nucleotides not matched to a gene: 5. The CDR3 protein is CASRDLAGGNTGELFF. DNA of the CDR3: TGTGCCAGCAGGGATCTAGCGGGAGGCAACACCGGGGAGCTGTTTTTT.

This clonotype was seen a few times. This could be a read error, since a much larger clone is one nucleotide away. This chain links TRBV7-9 with TRBJ1-1, with D tentatively TRBD1 (5 bases). Germline values: CDR1 SEHNR, CDR2 FQNEAQ (reference sequence). CDR3 size: 14 residues. The V end lost 7 bases, the J end lost 0 bases, and 12 bases lay between the germline ends. Written as DNA, the CDR3 is TGTGCCAGCAATTTGGGGGGGGTGAACACTGAAGCTTTCTTT. Encoded protein: CASNLGGVNTEAFF.

This clonotype was seen at least ten times. The junction departs from germline at one end; a sequencing error may be responsible. This rearrangement joins TRBV11-2 to TRBJ2-1, with 9 bases that match TRBD2. This CDR3 spans 14 amino acids. Germline assignment: CDR1 SGHAT and CDR2 FQNNGV. The CDR3 loop is CASRLAGGYNEQFF. CDR3 bases: TGCGCCAGCAGGCTTGCGGGAGGGTACAATGAGCAGTTCTTC.